What follows are 5 T cell receptor beta chains derived from one specimen sequenced in a study of blood T cell repertoires in COVID-19. The data were produced by immunoSEQ multiplex PCR, yet TCRdb's version contains in-frame clones alone and is incomplete. The sample lists about 150,000 clones, roughly 81% occurring once. The source material was peripheral blood. The receptors shown here come from a woman in her sixties with COVID-19, enrolled during active disease.

This clone was detected once. V gene TRBV7-2 combines with J gene TRBJ2-2; 7 bases match TRBD1. The V gene end was trimmed by 6 bases and the J gene end by 4 bases; junction bases not matched to a gene: 8. This CDR3 is 15 amino acids long. The germline V gene encodes CDR1 SGHTA and CDR2 FQGNSA. The CDR3 loop is CASRRGQRRTGELFF. CDR3 in DNA: TGTGCCAGCAGGAGGGGGCAGCGTCGCACCGGGGAGCTGTTTTTT.

V gene TRBV5-1 combines with J gene TRBJ2-2, with 9 bases aligning to TRBD2. Germline-derived CDR1 and CDR2 are SGHRS and YFSETQ. With 0 bases clipped from V and 7 bases from J, the junction kept 7 bases outside the gene matches. The CDR3 loop spans 16 amino acids. The CDR3 here is CASSLAELAGDGELFF. The DNA of the CDR3 is TGCGCCAGCAGCTTGGCAGAACTAGCGGGTGACGGGGAGCTGTTTTTT.

Regarding this clone: The sample holds other DNA sequences that translate to the same CDR3. The chain recombines TRBV13 with TRBJ2-7; TRBD2 might be the D (6 bases). Germline lookup yields CDR1 PRHDT and CDR2 FYEKMQ (reference sequence). CDR3 length equals 12 residues. V lost 6 bases to trimming and J lost 4 bases, with 10 bases between them. CDR3 protein: CASSPGGYEQYF. Written as DNA, the CDR3 is TGTGCCAGCAGTCCCGGGGGATACGAGCAGTACTTC. The full variable domain, its missing parts supplied by reference TRBV13 and TRBJ2-7, is AAGVIQSPRHLIKEKRETATLKCYPIPRHDTVYWYQQGPGQDPQFLISFYEKMQSDKGSIPDRFSAQQFSDYHSELNMSSLELGDSALYFCASSPGGYEQYFGPGTRLTVT.

V is TRBV7-6 and J is TRBJ2-4, with 9 bases matching TRBD1. J was trimmed by 5 bases and V by 5 bases; bases with no gene match: 10. The germline V gene has CDR1 SGHVS and CDR2 FNYEAQ. The CDR3 loop spans 16 amino acids. The CDR3 sequence is CASSRASGTGQNIQYF. As DNA, the CDR3 is TGTGCCAGCAGCAGAGCCTCCGGGACAGGGCAAAACATTCAGTACTTC.

This chain joins TRBV7-2 and TRBJ2-5; D is perhaps TRBD1 (5 bases). V lost 2 bases to trimming and J lost 4 bases, with 17 bases between them. Germline assignment: CDR1 SGHTA and CDR2 FQGNSA. There are 16 residues in the CDR3. CDR3 amino acids: CASSLSSGKVPETQYF. The CDR3 coding sequence is TGTGCCAGCAGCTTATCTTCAGGGAAAGTACCAGAGACCCAGTACTTC.